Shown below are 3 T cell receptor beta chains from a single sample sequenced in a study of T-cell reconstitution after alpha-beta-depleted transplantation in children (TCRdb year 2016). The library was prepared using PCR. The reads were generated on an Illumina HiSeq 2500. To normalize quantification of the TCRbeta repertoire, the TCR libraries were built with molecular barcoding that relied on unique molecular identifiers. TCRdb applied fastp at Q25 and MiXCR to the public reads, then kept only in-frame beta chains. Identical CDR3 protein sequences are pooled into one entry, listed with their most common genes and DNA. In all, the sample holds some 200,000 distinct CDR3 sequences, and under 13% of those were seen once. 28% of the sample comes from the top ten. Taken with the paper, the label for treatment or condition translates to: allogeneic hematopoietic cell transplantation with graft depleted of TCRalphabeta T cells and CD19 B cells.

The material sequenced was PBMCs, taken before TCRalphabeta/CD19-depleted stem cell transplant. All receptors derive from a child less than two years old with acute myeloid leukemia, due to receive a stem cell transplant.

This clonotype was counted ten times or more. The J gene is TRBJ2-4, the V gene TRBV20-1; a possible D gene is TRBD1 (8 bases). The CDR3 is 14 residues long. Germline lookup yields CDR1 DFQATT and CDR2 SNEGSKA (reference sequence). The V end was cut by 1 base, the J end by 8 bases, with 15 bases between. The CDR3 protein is CSARVDRGGDIQYF. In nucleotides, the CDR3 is TGCAGTGCTAGAGTAGACAGGGGAGGGGACATTCAGTACTTC.

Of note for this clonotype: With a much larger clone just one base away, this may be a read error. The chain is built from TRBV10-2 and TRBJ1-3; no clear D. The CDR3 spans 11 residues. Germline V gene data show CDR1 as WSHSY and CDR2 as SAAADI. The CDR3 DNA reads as TGCGTCACCCTCGGGCGAAACACCATATATTTT. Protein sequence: CVTLGRNTIYF.

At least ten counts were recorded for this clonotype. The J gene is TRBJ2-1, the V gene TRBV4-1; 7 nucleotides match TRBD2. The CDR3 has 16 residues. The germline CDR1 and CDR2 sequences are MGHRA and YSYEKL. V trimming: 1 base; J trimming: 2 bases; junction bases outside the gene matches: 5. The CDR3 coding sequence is TGCGCCAGCAGCCAAGGGCAGCGGGGTCCCTACAATGAGCAGTTCTTC. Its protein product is CASSQGQRGPYNEQFF.